The sample holds many counts of the clone carrying this TCR beta chain. Its specificity is not known. This sample is part of a study of T cell repertoires in cytomegalovirus infection. In the study overall: From public TCR beta signatures came an indication of both CMV infection and matching HLA type. Whole-study results and caveats: The study found HLA-C-restricted CMV-specific TCR beta clonotypes dominating the ex vivo response. Totalled public TCR beta family frequency picked out people who carried CMV plus the relevant HLA.

TCRdb called the reads again in MiXCR, with one record for every CDR3 protein. Altogether fewer than 550,000 distinct CDR3 sequences are present, about 11% being singletons, with the ten largest covering about a tenth. The sample comprised PBMCs. This receptor was taken from a human donor in good health (CMV status not recorded). Some clones in this sample may be carry-over from other donors' samples.

As DNA, the CDR3 is TGTGCCAGCAGCTCTTTGGGGCGGGGGGGCCGGTGGGATGAGCAGTTCTTC. Translating gives CASSSLGRGGRWDEQFF. The V call is TRBV7-3, the J call TRBJ2-1; 9 bases are shared with TRBD2. CDR1 SGHTA and CDR2 FQGTGA come from the germline V gene. This CDR3 has 17 residues. V dropped 4 bases and J dropped 8; count of bases not matched to a gene: 15.